The present entry profiles one T cell receptor beta chain with its context. CDR3 length: 15 amino acids. V shed 7 bases and J shed 4 bases, with 16 bases lying between them. The germline CDR1 and CDR2 sequences are MNHEY and SVGAGI. These data originate in a study of blood T cell repertoires in COVID-19. About the research overall: Acute and convalescent COVID-19 samples came from the United States, Italy and Spain. PBMCs, B-cell-depleted T cells, or T cells provided the cDNA or gDNA that made up the material.

Original methodology: Amplified reference gene primers provided the basis for estimating nucleated cell counts. Sequencing was performed with immunoSEQ multiplex PCR; in TCRdb, only in-frame clones are kept and a portion is missing. V and J calls and clone size are as listed in that table; D and trimming were resolved from the DNA. The sample consists of 250,000 to 350,000 clones, about nine tenths of them appearing once. The Seattle patients, enrolled during active infection, were followed longitudinally. The J gene is TRBJ1-4, the V gene TRBV6-5, with no clear D. The sequence derives from a woman aged 45-65 years with COVID-19, enrolled during active disease. Sequenced: peripheral blood. The CDR3 loop is CASIEEGPGNEKLFF. CDR3 in DNA: TGTGCCAGCATCGAGGAGGGTCCGGGTAATGAAAAACTGTTTTTT.